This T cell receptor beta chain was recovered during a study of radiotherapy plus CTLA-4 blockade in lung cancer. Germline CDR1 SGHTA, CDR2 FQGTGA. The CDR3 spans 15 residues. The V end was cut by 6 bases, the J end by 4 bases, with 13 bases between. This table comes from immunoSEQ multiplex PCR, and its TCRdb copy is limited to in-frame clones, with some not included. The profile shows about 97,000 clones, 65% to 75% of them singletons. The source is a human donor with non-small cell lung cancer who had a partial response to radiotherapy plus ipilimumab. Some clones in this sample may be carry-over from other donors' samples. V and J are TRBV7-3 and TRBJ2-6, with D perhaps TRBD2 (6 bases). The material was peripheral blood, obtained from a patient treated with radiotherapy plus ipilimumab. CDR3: CASSPSVTGANVLTF. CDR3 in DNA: TGTGCCAGCAGTCCTAGCGTGACCGGGGCCAACGTCCTGACTTTC. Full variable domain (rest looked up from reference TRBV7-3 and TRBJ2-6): GAGVSQTPSNKVTEKGKYVELRCDPISGHTALYWYRQSLGQGPEFLIYFQGTGAADDSGLPNDRFFAVRPEGSVSTLKIQRTERGDSAVYLCASSPSVTGANVLTFGAGSRLTVL.